These 15 T cell receptor beta chains came from one sample sequenced in a study of blood T cell repertoires in COVID-19. The method was immunoSEQ multiplex PCR; TCRdb's version includes in-frame clones alone and lacks a portion of them. The repertoire holds approximately 150,000 clones, with around 87% as singletons. The specimen was peripheral blood. Every receptor here comes from a man aged 45 to 65 who had recovered from COVID-19.

The V gene is TRBV4-3, the J gene TRBJ2-2, with D hard to call. Between the trimmed V and J ends, which lost 0 bases and 1 base, there was a span of 3 bases. This CDR3 region has 14 residues. CDR1 and CDR2 from the germline V gene are LGHNA and YSLEER. The CDR3 sequence: CASSQDQNTGELFF. CDR3 nucleotides: TGCGCCAGCAGCCAAGATCAGAACACCGGGGAGCTGTTTTTT.

The chain employs TRBV27 and TRBJ1-3; D is possibly TRBD1 (6 bases). The V and J ends lost 5 bases and 0 bases respectively, with 14 bases between them. The CDR3 spans 16 residues. CDR1 is MNHEY and CDR2 is SMNVEV in the germline V gene (reference sequence). The CDR3, as DNA: TGTGCCAGCAGTGCGTACGGGACACTCTCTGGAAACACCATATATTTT. Translating it yields CASSAYGTLSGNTIYF.

The J gene is TRBJ2-7, the V gene TRBV6-1; 8 nucleotides line up with TRBD1. Losses at the gene ends were 3 bases for V and 6 bases for J; bases not matched to a gene: 7. The germline CDR1 and CDR2 sequences are MNHNS and SASEGT. CDR3 length: 14 residues. CDR3 bases: TGTGCCAGCAGTGACCCAGGACAGGGCGGCGAGCAGTACTTC. Translating it yields CASSDPGQGGEQYF.

This chain joins TRBV7-2 and TRBJ2-5; TRBD2 might be the D (5 bases). V lost 4 bases, J lost 5 bases, and 14 bases lay in between. This CDR3 contains 14 residues. Germline V lookup: CDR1 SGHTA, CDR2 FQGNSA. This CDR3 reads CASSSRRGSETQYF. The CDR3 nucleotides are TGTGCCAGCAGCTCCCGGAGAGGGAGTGAGACCCAGTACTTC.

The rearrangement links TRBV6-1 to TRBJ2-7; possibly TRBD1 for D (5 bases). This CDR3 has 15 amino acids. The ends were cut back, 2 bases at V and 4 bases at J, with 15 bases in the middle. CDR1 is MNHNS and CDR2 is SASEGT in the germline V gene. The CDR3, as DNA: TGTGCCAGCAGTGAACTCCAGGGATCTGGATACGAGCAGTACTTC. Protein: CASSELQGSGYEQYF.

This clone was picked up one time. The chain employs TRBV19 and TRBJ1-3; 10 bases match TRBD1. CDR1 is LNHDA and CDR2 is SQIVND in the germline V gene (reference sequence). The CDR3 length is 15 residues. V trimming: 4 bases; J trimming: 4 bases; junction bases outside the gene matches: 4. The CDR3 coding sequence is TGTGCCAGTAGTAGAGGACAGGGGGAAGGAAACACCATATATTTT. Its translation is CASSRGQGEGNTIYF.

This chain uses TRBV3-1 (or the pseudogene TRBV3-2) with TRBJ2-5, with a tentative D call TRBD2 (6 bases). This CDR3 contains 14 residues. V lost 8 bases and J lost 5, with 18 bases in between. CDR1 LGHDT and CDR2 YNNKEL come from the germline V gene (reference sequence). The CDR3, as DNA: TGTGCCAGCTCGCTACTGGGGGGAGGCGAGACCCAGTACTTC. This encodes CASSLLGGGETQYF.

As regards this clone: This same CDR3 is encoded by further DNA sequences in the sample. The chain recombines TRBV19 with TRBJ2-1; 9 nucleotides align to TRBD1. Unmatched junction bases numbered 5, after V lost 8 bases and J lost 0 bases. Germline V lookup: CDR1 LNHDA, CDR2 SQIVND (reference sequence). This CDR3 region has 15 residues. The CDR3 DNA sequence: TGTGCCAGTTCCCTGACAGGGGGCTCCTACAATGAGCAGTTCTTC. Translating it yields CASSLTGGSYNEQFF.

The rearrangement links TRBV29-1 to TRBJ2-3; D gene unclear. The CDR3 runs 14 residues. CDR1 is SQVTM and CDR2 is ANQGSEA in the germline V gene. Trimming cost V 4 bases and J 6 bases, with 17 bases left between them. The CDR3 protein is CSVVPPPRSDTQYF. The CDR3 coding sequence is TGCAGCGTTGTTCCTCCGCCTAGATCGGATACGCAGTATTTT.

This rearrangement joins TRBV5-1 to TRBJ1-3; 7 bases fit TRBD1. The germline V gene has CDR1 SGHRS and CDR2 YFSETQ. With V trimmed by 0 bases and J by 1 base, 1 base remained unmatched. The CDR3 consists of 15 residues. DNA for the CDR3: TGCGCCAGCAGCTTGGAGACAGGGTCTGGAAACACCATATATTTT. Its protein product is CASSLETGSGNTIYF.

At least ten counts were recorded for this clone. This chain uses TRBV21-1 with TRBJ2-1; the table's TRBD1 call for D was not verified on the DNA. TRBV21-1 is a pseudogene. The CDR3 runs 15 residues. The CDR3 reads CASSKRGQGYHEQFF. The CDR3 bases are TGTGCCAGCAGCAAAAGGGGACAGGGGTACCATGAGCAGTTCTTC.

This chain connects TRBV7-8 to TRBJ1-4; TRBD1 agrees at 7 bases. Trimming cost V 2 bases and J 1 base; bases outside gene matches: 1. The CDR3 sequence is 15 residues long. Germline CDR1 and CDR2: SGHVS and FQNEAQ. The CDR3 loop is CASSLRDRTNEKLFF. The CDR3 region has the DNA TGTGCCAGCAGCTTAAGGGACAGAACTAATGAAAAACTGTTTTTT.

The chain has TRBV5-4 and TRBJ2-1; TRBD2 matches 7 bases. Germline assignment: CDR1 SGHNT and CDR2 YYREEE (reference sequence). The CDR3 contains 15 residues. V shed 4 bases and J 3 bases; nucleotides not matched to a gene: 7. CDR3 amino acids: CASSPGGGDYNEQFF. In nucleotides, the CDR3 is TGTGCCAGCAGCCCGGGTGGGGGGGACTACAATGAGCAGTTCTTC.

The V call is TRBV4-1, the J call TRBJ1-1; D possibly corresponds to TRBD1 (5 bases). CDR1 and CDR2 from the germline V gene are MGHRA and YSYEKL. Trimming took off 2 bases at V and 0 bases at J, with 7 bases between the two ends. The CDR3 runs to 14 residues. The CDR3 DNA reads as TGCGCCAGCAGCCAAACGACAGTGAACACTGAAGCTTTCTTT. This sequence encodes CASSQTTVNTEAFF.

This chain connects TRBV30 to TRBJ2-7; 9 bases line up with TRBD2. The CDR3 length is 15 residues. V trimming: 0 bases; J trimming: 6 bases; junction bases outside the gene matches: 9. The germline gives CDR1 GTSNPN, CDR2 SVGIG (reference sequence). The CDR3 sequence: CAWSVDPSGVGEQYF. In DNA form, the CDR3 reads TGTGCCTGGAGTGTAGATCCTAGCGGGGTTGGCGAGCAGTACTTC.